The present entry profiles one T cell receptor (beta chain) with its context. The record originates from a study of T cell changes during pregnancy in multiple sclerosis. Sequencing was performed with immunoSEQ multiplex PCR; in TCRdb, only in-frame clones are kept and a portion is missing. The sample carries under 110,000 clones, about 90% recorded once. V shed 3 bases and J shed 7 bases, with 9 bases lying between them. The CDR3 runs to 13 residues. Germline V gene sequence: CDR1 SNHLY, CDR2 FYNNEI. This material consisted of peripheral blood, taken after pregnancy. The clonotype was recovered from a female donor with multiple sclerosis, enrolled in a pregnancy study. The V call is TRBV2, the J call TRBJ2-2; tentatively, D is TRBD1 (5 bases). The CDR3 loop reads CASSEGPFGELFF. Here the CDR3 DNA reads TGTGCCAGCAGTGAGGGGCCGTTCGGGGAGCTGTTTTTT.